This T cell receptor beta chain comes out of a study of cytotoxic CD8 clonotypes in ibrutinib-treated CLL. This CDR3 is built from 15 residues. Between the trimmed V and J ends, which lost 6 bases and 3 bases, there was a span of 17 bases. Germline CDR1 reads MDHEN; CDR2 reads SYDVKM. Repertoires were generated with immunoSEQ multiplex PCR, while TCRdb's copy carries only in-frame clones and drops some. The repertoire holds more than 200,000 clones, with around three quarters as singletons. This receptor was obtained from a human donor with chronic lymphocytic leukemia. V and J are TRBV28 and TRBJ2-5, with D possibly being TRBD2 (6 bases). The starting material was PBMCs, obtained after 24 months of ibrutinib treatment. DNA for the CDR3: TGTGCCAGCAGAAACCCCCCCGGGAGCGAAGAGACCCAGTACTTC. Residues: CASRNPPGSEETQYF.